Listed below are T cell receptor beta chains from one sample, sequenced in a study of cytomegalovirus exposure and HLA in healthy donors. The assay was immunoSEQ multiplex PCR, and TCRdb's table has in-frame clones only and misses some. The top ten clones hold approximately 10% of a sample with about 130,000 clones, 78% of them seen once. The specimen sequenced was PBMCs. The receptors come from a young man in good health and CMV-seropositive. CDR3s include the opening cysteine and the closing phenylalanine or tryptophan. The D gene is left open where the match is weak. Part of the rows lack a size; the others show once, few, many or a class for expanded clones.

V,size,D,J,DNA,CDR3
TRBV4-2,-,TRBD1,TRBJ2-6,TGTGCCAGCAGCCAAGAAGGGCAGGGGGCGCGTGGGGCCAACGTCCTGACTTTC,CASSQEGQGARGANVLTF
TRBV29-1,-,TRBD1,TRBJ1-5,TGCAGCGTCATACCGGGACAGGGAGCCAGGGGCCTCCTAGGTAGCAATCAGCCCCAGCATTTT,CSVIPGQGARGLLGSNQPQHF
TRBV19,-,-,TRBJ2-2,TGTGCCAGTAGTATTTGGTCTAGCCGGACCGGGGAGCTGTTTTTT,CASSIWSSRTGELFF
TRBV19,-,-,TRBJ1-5,TGTGCCAGCAACCCCCGTGGACAGCGTTATAGCAATCAGCCCCAGCATTTT,CASNPRGQRYSNQPQHF
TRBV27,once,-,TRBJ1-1,TGTGCCAGCAGTTTATTCGGGGGGAACACTGAAGCTTTCTTT,CASSLFGGNTEAFF
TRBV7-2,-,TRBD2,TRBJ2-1,TGTGCCAGCAGCAGTCCGGGACTAGCGGGAAGAAAGGAGCAGTTCTTC,CASSSPGLAGRKEQFF
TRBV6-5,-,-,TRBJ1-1,TGTGCCAGCAGTCCAGGTTACACTGAAGCTTTCTTT,CASSPGYTEAFF
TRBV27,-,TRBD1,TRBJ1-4,TGTGCCAGCAGTTTAACGGGACAGGGGATTAATGAAAAACTGTTTTTT,CASSLTGQGINEKLFF
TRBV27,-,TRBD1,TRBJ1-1,TGTGCCAGCAGTTTATTCAGGGGGGCACCCGAAGCTTTCTTT,CASSLFRGAPEAFF
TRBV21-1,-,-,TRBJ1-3,TGTGCCAGCAGCAAATATGGAGACTCTGGAAACACCATATATTTT,CASSKYGDSGNTIYF
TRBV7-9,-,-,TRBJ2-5,TGTGCCAGCAGCTTAGCCCAGGGAGAGACCCAGTACTTC,CASSLAQGETQYF
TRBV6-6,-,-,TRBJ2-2,TGTGCCAGCAGTTACCGTCCCTTATCGAACACCGGGGAGCTGTTTTTT,CASSYRPLSNTGELFF
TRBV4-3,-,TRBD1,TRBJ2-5,TGCGCCAGCAGCCAAGATCTGGGACAGCATAACTCACAAGAGACCCAGTACTTC,CASSQDLGQHNSQETQYF
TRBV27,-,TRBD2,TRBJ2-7,TGTGCCAGCAGGACTAGCGGGAGGCCGAGCTCCTACGAGCAGTACTTC,CASRTSGRPSSYEQYF
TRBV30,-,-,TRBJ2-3,TGTGCCTGGAGTGCGAGCACAGATACGCAGTATTTT,CAWSASTDTQYF
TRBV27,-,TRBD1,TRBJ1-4,TGTGCCAGCACAACAGGGGACGCAGCTGCAACTAATGAAAAACTGTTTTTT,CASTTGDAAATNEKLFF
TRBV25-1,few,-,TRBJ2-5,TGTGCCAGCAGTGAGGCAGGGTCATTGGGGGAGACCCAGTACTTC,CASSEAGSLGETQYF
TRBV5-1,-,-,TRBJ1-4,TGCGCCAGCAGCACCTCCCGGGGGGTGGGAGAAAAACTGTTTTTT,CASSTSRGVGEKLFF
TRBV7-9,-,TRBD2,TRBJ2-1,TGTGCCAGCAGCTTAGCGGGAGGGCCTAATGAGCAGTTCTTC,CASSLAGGPNEQFF
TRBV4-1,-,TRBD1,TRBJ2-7,TGCGCCAGCAGCCAGGGACAGGGAGATTCCTACGAGCAGTACTTC,CASSQGQGDSYEQYF
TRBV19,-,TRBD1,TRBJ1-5,TGTGCCAGCTCACTTCCGGGACAGGGAGCCAATCAGCCCCAGCATTTT,CASSLPGQGANQPQHF
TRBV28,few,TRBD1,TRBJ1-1,TGTGCCAGCAGTGCCTCACAGGGGCTTCGGAACACTGAAGCTTTCTTT,CASSASQGLRNTEAFF
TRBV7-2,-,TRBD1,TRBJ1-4,TGTGCCAGCAGCCCGGACAGGGGGGATGAAAAACTGTTTTTT,CASSPDRGDEKLFF
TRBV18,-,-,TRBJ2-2,TGTGCCAGCTCACCTCGGGAATATGCCGGGGAGCTGTTTTTT,CASSPREYAGELFF
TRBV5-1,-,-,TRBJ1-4,TGCGCCAGCAGCTTGACCGGGGGGGGCGCGGGGGAAAAACTGTTTTTT,CASSLTGGGAGEKLFF
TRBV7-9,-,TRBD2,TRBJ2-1,TGTGCCAGCAGCTTTAGCGGGAGGGCCCATGAGCAGTTCTTC,CASSFSGRAHEQFF
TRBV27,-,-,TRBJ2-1,TGTGCCAGCAGTTTATCCTTGGAGAGGTCCTACAATGAGCAGTTCTTC,CASSLSLERSYNEQFF
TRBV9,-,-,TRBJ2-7,TGTGCCAGCAGCGCTGGGGCGTACAACGAGCAGTACTTC,CASSAGAYNEQYF
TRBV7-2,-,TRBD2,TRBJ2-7,TGTGCCAGCAGCTTAGGCCCTAGCGGGAGCTACGAGCAGTACTTC,CASSLGPSGSYEQYF
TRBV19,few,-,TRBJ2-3,TGTGCCAGTAGTATAGGAGACAGCCTTCGTGATACGCAGTATTTT,CASSIGDSLRDTQYF
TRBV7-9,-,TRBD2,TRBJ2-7,TGTGCCAGCAGCTTCGACCGAACGGGGGGCTACGAGCAGTACTTC,CASSFDRTGGYEQYF
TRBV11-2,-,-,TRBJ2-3,TGTGCCAGCAGCTTAGAGCGAGATACGCAGTATTTT,CASSLERDTQYF
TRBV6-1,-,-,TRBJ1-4,TGTGCCACCGATCCGGGGGGCGCTAGTGAAAAACTGTTTTTT,CATDPGGASEKLFF
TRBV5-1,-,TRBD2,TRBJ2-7,TGCGCCAGCAGCTTGGAGGGGACTAGCTACGAGCAGTACTTC,CASSLEGTSYEQYF
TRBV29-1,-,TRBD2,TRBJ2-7,TGCAGCGTGGAGACTAGCGGGAGTTTTTACGAGCAGTACTTC,CSVETSGSFYEQYF
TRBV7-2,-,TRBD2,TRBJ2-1,TGTGCCAGCAGCTGGGTCCTGGCGGGAGGTGATGAGCAGTTCTTC,CASSWVLAGGDEQFF
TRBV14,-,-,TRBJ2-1,TGTGCCAGCAGCGCACTAGGCGGTAACTACAATGAGCAGTTCTTC,CASSALGGNYNEQFF
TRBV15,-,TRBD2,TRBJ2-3,TGTGCCACCAGCAGAGATCGAGTAGCGGGAGGAGATACGCAGTATTTT,CATSRDRVAGGDTQYF
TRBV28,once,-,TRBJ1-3,TGTGCCAGCCGACCCGGAGGCTCTGGAAACACCATATATTTT,CASRPGGSGNTIYF
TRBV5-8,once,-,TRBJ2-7,TGTGCCAGCCGGGCAATGAAGGGGCTCTACGAGCAGTACTTC,CASRAMKGLYEQYF
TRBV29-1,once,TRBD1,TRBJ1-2,TGCAGCGTTAACCGGGACAGCCAAGGCTATGGCTACACCTTC,CSVNRDSQGYGYTF
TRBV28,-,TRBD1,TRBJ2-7,TGTGCCAGCAGTTTTCGGGACAGACCCTCCTACGAGCAGTACTTC,CASSFRDRPSYEQYF